The 27 T cell receptor beta chains listed next were all sequenced from one sample in a study of shared clonotypes between healthy human individuals. TCRdb's copy holds only in-frame clones and misses some; the assay was immunoSEQ multiplex PCR. In the table there are roughly 2,000,000 clones, approximately 94% of which are singletons. Positive CCR7 selection of CD45RO-negative cells yielded the naive CD8 cells, and terminally differentiated effector memory CD45RA+ cells were excluded. Sequenced material: naive CD8+ T cells sorted from blood. The receptors derive from a man aged 18 to 30 in good health.

The chain joins TRBV28 to TRBJ2-7, with 7 bases lining up with TRBD1. Trimming at V came to 3 bases and at J to 2 bases, leaving 7 bases not matched to a gene. The CDR3 has 15 residues. Germline V gene lookup returns CDR1 MDHEN and CDR2 SYDVKM. For the CDR3, the DNA is TGTGCCAGCAGTTTCGCGGTGGACAGGCCCTACGAGCAGTACTTC. Protein: CASSFAVDRPYEQYF.

Notes on this clone: Other nucleotide sequences from this sample produce the same CDR3. The chain has TRBV27 and TRBJ2-1, with a weak D call TRBD1 (6 bases). CDR3 length: 15 amino acids. From germline, CDR1 is MNHEY and CDR2 SMNVEV (reference sequence). Trimming took off 5 bases at V and 0 bases at J, with 11 bases between the two ends. CDR3: CASSLDRSSYNEQFF. Written as DNA, the CDR3 is TGTGCCAGCAGTCTAGACAGGAGCTCCTACAATGAGCAGTTCTTC.

This clone was seen just once. The V and J genes are TRBV28 and TRBJ2-1; a possible D gene is TRBD1 (6 bases). This CDR3 region has 12 residues. V lost 10 bases, J lost 8 bases, and 15 bases lay in between. Germline V CDR1 and CDR2: MDHEN, SYDVKM. CDR3 nucleotides: TGTGCCATCTCAGGGGCGACCTATGAGCAGTTCTTC. Translation gives CAISGATYEQFF.

The gene calls are TRBV27 and TRBJ2-7; D may be TRBD1 (5 bases). Germline V gene data show CDR1 as MNHEY and CDR2 as SMNVEV (reference sequence). V was trimmed by 5 bases and J by 2 bases, leaving 13 bases between them. The CDR3 covers 14 residues. As DNA, the CDR3 is TGTGCCAGCAGTGCGACAGTTATTGCCTACGAGCAGTACTTC. This translates into CASSATVIAYEQYF.

This chain links TRBV27 with TRBJ1-6; D not certain. Trimming removed 2 bases from V and 2 bases from J, with 7 bases in between. The CDR3 runs to 15 residues. CDR1 is MNHEY and CDR2 is SMNVEV in the germline V gene (reference sequence). The CDR3 loop is CASSLGVPYNSPLHF. The DNA for the CDR3 is TGTGCCAGCAGTTTAGGGGTACCCTATAATTCACCCCTCCACTTT.

The V gene is TRBV4-1, the J gene TRBJ2-7; unclear D gene. Trimming removed 0 bases at V and 5 bases at J, with 11 bases between. The germline V gene has CDR1 MGHRA and CDR2 YSYEKL. The CDR3 is 14 amino acids. DNA for the CDR3: TGCGCCAGCAGCCAAGAGGACGCCAGGAACGAGCAGTACTTC. It specifies CASSQEDARNEQYF.

This rearrangement joins TRBV19 to TRBJ1-3; TRBD1 might be the D (5 bases). Germline V gene lookup returns CDR1 LNHDA and CDR2 SQIVND (reference sequence). CDR3 length: 15 residues. V lost 6 bases and J 0 bases, leaving 12 bases between the germline ends. The CDR3 region is CASSRTFLSGNTIYF. The DNA of the CDR3 is TGTGCCAGTAGCAGGACATTCCTCTCTGGAAACACCATATATTTT.

With regard to this clone: This sample includes further DNA sequences coding for the same CDR3. The chain couples TRBV9 to TRBJ2-2; D gene unclear. From germline, CDR1 is SGDLS and CDR2 YYNGEE. V lost 1 base and J 7 bases, leaving 5 bases between the germline ends. The CDR3 is 12 amino acids. In DNA, the CDR3 is TGTGCCAGCAGCGTATCGGGCGGGGAGCTGTTTTTT. Amino acid sequence: CASSVSGGELFF.

The chain carries TRBV28 and TRBJ1-4, with no clear D. This CDR3 has 12 residues. V lost 5 bases, J lost 7 bases, and 8 bases lay in between. Looked up from germline, CDR1 is MDHEN and CDR2 is SYDVKM. The CDR3 here is CASSAGGEKLFF. The CDR3 DNA is TGTGCCAGCAGTGCAGGAGGTGAAAAACTGTTTTTT.

J is TRBJ2-3 and V is TRBV29-1; 8 bases map to TRBD2. CDR1 is SQVTM and CDR2 is ANQGSEA in the germline V gene. The CDR3 contains 15 residues. Unmatched junction bases numbered 7, after V lost 3 bases and J lost 2 bases. The CDR3 loop is CSVDELAGSTDTQYF. Written as DNA, the CDR3 is TGCAGCGTTGATGAGCTAGCGGGCTCCACAGATACGCAGTATTTT.

The V and J genes are TRBV20-1 and TRBJ2-2; D call uncertain. The CDR3 is 11 residues long. V dropped 4 bases and J dropped 7 bases, with 7 bases sitting between them. Per germline, CDR1 DFQATT and CDR2 SNEGSKA (reference sequence). The CDR3 nucleotides read TGCAGTGCTATGACGGGCGGGGAGCTGTTTTTT. Protein product: CSAMTGGELFF.

V usage is TRBV10-1 and J usage is TRBJ2-1; TRBD2 might be the D (5 bases). V lost 2 bases and J 5 bases, leaving 13 bases between the germline ends. This CDR3 contains 15 residues. Germline CDR1 reads WNHNN; CDR2 reads SYGVQD (reference sequence). This chain's CDR3 is CASSEVPAGNNEQFF. CDR3 nucleotides: TGCGCCAGCAGTGAGGTGCCTGCGGGTAACAATGAGCAGTTCTTC.

Details on this clone: Other DNA sequences in the same sample also yield this CDR3. The chain's CDR3 is CASSLAYNEQFF. The CDR3 DNA is TGTGCCAGCAGCTTAGCTTACAATGAGCAGTTCTTC. The chain recombines TRBV7-2 with TRBJ2-1; D is undetermined. Germline loops: CDR1 SGHTA, CDR2 FQGNSA. The CDR3 has 12 amino acids. Trimming took 0 bases from V and 4 from J, leaving 1 base between them.

V and J are TRBV6-4 and TRBJ1-5; D is undetermined. The CDR3 is 19 amino acids. Trimming left V 2 bases short and J 0 bases short, with 20 bases between. Germline V CDR1 and CDR2: MRHNA, SNTAGT. CDR3 protein: CASSDGGRMREDSNQPQHF. In DNA form, the CDR3 reads TGTGCCAGCAGTGACGGCGGGAGGATGAGGGAGGATAGCAATCAGCCCCAGCATTTT.

The rearrangement links TRBV27 to TRBJ2-7; perhaps TRBD2 as D (6 bases). V lost 0 bases to trimming and J lost 5 bases, with 14 bases between them. CDR1 and CDR2 from the germline V gene are MNHEY and SMNVEV (reference sequence). CDR3 length: 15 amino acids. In nucleotides, the CDR3 is TGTGCCAGCAGTTTATCGGCAACTCCGGGGGACGAGCAGTACTTC. This sequence encodes CASSLSATPGDEQYF.

The chain recombines TRBV14 with TRBJ2-1, with 9 bases identical to TRBD2. V was clipped by 1 base and J by 6 bases; unmatched bases: 7. Germline lookup yields CDR1 SGHDN and CDR2 FVKESK. The CDR3 spans 16 residues. This CDR3 is CASSQGLREGPNEQFF. CDR3 coding DNA: TGTGCCAGCAGCCAAGGATTGCGGGAGGGCCCCAATGAGCAGTTCTTC.

V gene TRBV5-4 combines with J gene TRBJ2-7; 8 bases align to TRBD1. CDR3 length equals 13 residues. CDR1 is SGHNT, CDR2 YYREEE, per germline (reference sequence). Germline trimming cut 3 bases from V and 5 bases from J; bases unmatched to any gene: 4. The CDR3 region has the DNA TGTGCCAGCAGCTGGGACAGGTTCAACGAGCAGTACTTC. Its translation is CASSWDRFNEQYF.

The chain couples TRBV7-9 to TRBJ1-2, with TRBD1 matching over 10 bases. This CDR3 has 16 amino acids. V shed 4 bases, J shed 3 bases, and the junction held 8 bases outside the gene matches. Germline V gene data show CDR1 as SEHNR and CDR2 as FQNEAQ (reference sequence). CDR3 loop: CASSSRDRGPDYGYTF. The CDR3 DNA follows: TGTGCCAGCAGCTCCCGGGACAGGGGCCCCGACTATGGCTACACCTTC.

The chain uses TRBV5-5 and TRBJ2-5, with 10 positions matching TRBD1. Germline values: CDR1 SGHKS, CDR2 YYEKEE (reference sequence). The CDR3 is 15 residues long. The J segment lost 4 bases and the V segment lost 0 bases, leaving 3 bases of the junction unmatched. CDR3 DNA: TGTGCCAGCAGCTTGGAGGGACAGGGGTTAGAGACCCAGTACTTC. Translating gives CASSLEGQGLETQYF.

This chain uses TRBV7-9 with TRBJ2-7; unclear D gene. Trimming shortened V by 7 bases and J by 7 bases, and 32 bases separated the two germline ends. Germline lookup yields CDR1 SEHNR and CDR2 FQNEAQ (reference sequence). There are 18 residues in the CDR3. CDR3 bases: TGTGCCAGCACCACCTTTAGTACGGGTACCCCTATATGGGGAGAGCAGTACTTC. As protein: CASTTFSTGTPIWGEQYF.

The CDR3 DNA sequence: TGTGCCACCGGGACTAGCGGGGAGTCTTTGTACAATGAGCAGTTCTTC. It is translated as CATGTSGESLYNEQFF. The V and J genes are TRBV19 and TRBJ2-1; TRBD2 matches at 13 bases. CDR1 LNHDA and CDR2 SQIVND come from the germline V gene (reference sequence). The ends lost 10 bases at V and 4 bases at J; junction bases unmatched: 10. The CDR3 sequence is 16 residues long.

The rearrangement links TRBV4-1 to TRBJ1-5; TRBD1 is a possible D gene (6 bases). Germline V gene sequence: CDR1 MGHRA, CDR2 YSYEKL. V gave up 0 bases and J gave up 11 bases, with 17 bases separating them. CDR3 size: 15 residues. The CDR3: CASSQEDSPLWAQHF. DNA for the CDR3: TGCGCCAGCAGCCAAGAGGACAGCCCTCTTTGGGCCCAGCATTTT.

CDR3 sequence: CASSYGGGGASEQYF. The CDR3 DNA is TGTGCCAGCAGTTACGGAGGTGGGGGGGCGAGTGAGCAGTACTTC. The V and J genes are TRBV5-6 and TRBJ2-7, with a possible D match to TRBD2 (7 bases). The CDR3 is 15 amino acids. Germline V gene lookup returns CDR1 SGHDT and CDR2 YYEEEE. Trimming shortened V by 5 bases and J by 7 bases, and 22 bases separated the two germline ends.

With regard to this clone: Other DNA variants within this sample encode the same CDR3. This chain joins TRBV2 and TRBJ2-7; D remains unclear. There are 12 residues in the CDR3. Per the germline V gene, CDR1 is SNHLY and CDR2 is FYNNEI. V was pared by 3 bases and J by 3 bases, with 6 bases between. In DNA, the CDR3 is TGTGCCAGCAGTGAGTTAGGCTACGAGCAGTACTTC. Residues: CASSELGYEQYF.

J is TRBJ2-7 and V is TRBV5-4; 7 bases are a match to TRBD1. CDR3 length equals 13 residues. Germline CDR1 SGHNT, CDR2 YYREEE (reference sequence). The J segment lost 3 bases and the V segment lost 7 bases, leaving 7 bases of the junction unmatched. CDR3 loop: CASGRDRVYEQYF. Written as DNA, the CDR3 is TGTGCCAGCGGACGGGACAGAGTCTACGAGCAGTACTTC. Combining the CDR3 with reference TRBV5-4 and TRBJ2-7 gives the whole variable domain ETGVTQSPTHLIKTRGQQVTLRCSSQSGHNTVSWYQQALGQGPQFIFQYYREEENGRGNFPPRFSGLQFPNYSSELNVNALELDDSALYLCASGRDRVYEQYFGPGTRLTVT.

The chain carries TRBV6-5 and TRBJ2-1; possibly TRBD2 for D (6 bases). CDR1 is MNHEY, CDR2 SVGAGI, per germline. V was pared by 4 bases and J by 6 bases, with 10 bases between. The CDR3 contains 13 residues. CDR3 DNA: TGTGCCAGCAGTTGGACTACCACCAATGAGCAGTTCTTC. Amino acid sequence: CASSWTTTNEQFF.

The rearrangement links TRBV9 to TRBJ2-7; 11 bases fit TRBD1. V lost 4 bases to trimming and J lost 2 bases; unmatched junction nucleotides: 5. The germline V gene encodes CDR1 SGDLS and CDR2 YYNGEE. This CDR3 is built from 15 residues. CDR3 residues: CASSPMGQGAYEQYF. In DNA, the CDR3 is TGTGCCAGCAGCCCGATGGGACAGGGGGCCTACGAGCAGTACTTC.